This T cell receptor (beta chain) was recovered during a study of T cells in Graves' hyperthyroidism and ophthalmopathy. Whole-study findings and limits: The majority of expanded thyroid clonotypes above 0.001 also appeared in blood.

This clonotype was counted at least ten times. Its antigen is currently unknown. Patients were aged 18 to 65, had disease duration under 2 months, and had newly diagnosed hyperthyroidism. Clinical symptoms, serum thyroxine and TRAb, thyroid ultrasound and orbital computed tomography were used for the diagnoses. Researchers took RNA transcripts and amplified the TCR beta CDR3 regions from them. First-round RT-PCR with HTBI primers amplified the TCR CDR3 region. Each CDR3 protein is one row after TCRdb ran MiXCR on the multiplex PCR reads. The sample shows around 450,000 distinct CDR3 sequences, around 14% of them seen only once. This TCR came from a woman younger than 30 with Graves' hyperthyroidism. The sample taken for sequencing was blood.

The CDR3 nucleotides are TGTGCCATCAGTGAGAGGCAGGAGAACACTGAAGCTTTCTTT. As protein: CAISERQENTEAFF. The rearrangement uses TRBV10-3 and TRBJ1-1; no clear D. The germline V gene encodes CDR1 ENHRY and CDR2 SYGVKD. V was clipped by 2 bases and J by 1 base, with 8 bases between them. This CDR3 spans 14 amino acids.